What follows are 32 T cell receptor beta chains derived from one specimen sequenced in a study of blood T cell repertoires in COVID-19. Measured with immunoSEQ multiplex PCR; TCRdb has only the in-frame clones, and not every one. The sample shows a few hundred thousand clones, around 89% of them seen only once. The sample comprised PBMCs or T cells enriched from blood (not recorded which). The receptors here all came from a man aged 35-49 years who had recovered from COVID-19.

V and J are TRBV27 and TRBJ1-2; perhaps TRBD1 as D (5 bases). Between the trimmed V and J ends, which lost 3 bases and 7 bases, there was a span of 15 bases. Germline V gives CDR1 MNHEY, CDR2 SMNVEV (reference sequence). The CDR3 consists of 14 residues. CDR3 DNA: TGTGCCAGCAGTTTTTCCCAGGGTTGGGGTGGCTACACCTTC. Amino acid sequence: CASSFSQGWGGYTF.

This clone showed up just once. The chain is built from TRBV6-4 and TRBJ2-1; D unclear. CDR3 length equals 13 residues. Per the germline V gene, CDR1 is MRHNA and CDR2 is SNTAGT. Trimming left V 5 bases short and J 4 bases short, with 9 bases between. The CDR3 region is CASSYTVYNEQFF. CDR3 sequence (DNA): TGTGCCAGCAGTTATACAGTATACAATGAGCAGTTCTTC.

This clone came up a few times. The V gene is TRBV28, the J gene TRBJ2-2; 7 nucleotides match TRBD2. V lost 3 bases and J lost 0; bases outside the gene matches: 16. Looked up from germline, CDR1 is MDHEN and CDR2 is SYDVKM. CDR3 length equals 20 residues. The CDR3 reads CASSLVRRESSSSNTGELFF. The CDR3 bases are TGTGCCAGCAGTTTGGTCCGGCGGGAGTCGAGCAGTTCGAACACCGGGGAGCTGTTTTTT. Full variable domain (outside the CDR3, taken from reference TRBV28 and TRBJ2-2): DVKVTQSSRYLVKRTGEKVFLECVQDMDHENMFWYRQDPGLGLRLIYFSYDVKMKEKGDIPEGYSVSREKKERFSLILESASTNQTSMYLCASSLVRRESSSSNTGELFFGEGSRLTVL.

The chain carries TRBV11-3 and TRBJ2-2; 8 bases are a match to TRBD1. The CDR3 runs to 14 residues. V gave up 5 bases and J gave up 7 bases; unmatched junction bases: 6. Germline values: CDR1 SGHNT, CDR2 YENEEA. Here the CDR3 reads CASSNDRGHGELFF. DNA of the CDR3: TGTGCCAGCAGCAACGACAGGGGTCACGGGGAGCTGTTTTTT.

This clone was detected a few times. This chain joins TRBV7-2 and TRBJ1-6; 9 bases are shared with TRBD1. This CDR3 has 18 amino acids. The junction had 15 bases not matched to a gene; V was cut back by 5 bases and J by 7 bases. The V gene's germline CDR1 is SGHTA and CDR2 FQGNSA. CDR3 sequence reads: CASSLRWSGGTGNSPLHF. CDR3 nucleotide sequence: TGTGCCAGCAGCCTACGCTGGAGTGGAGGGACAGGGAATTCACCCCTCCACTTT.

V and J are TRBV12-3 or TRBV12-4 and TRBJ2-3; no clear D gene. V lost 11 bases, J lost 1 base, and 13 bases lay in between. The CDR3 is 13 amino acids. The CDR3 loop reads CALSIGGTDTQYF. Here the CDR3 DNA reads TGTGCCCTGTCGATTGGAGGCACAGATACGCAGTATTTT.

The chain joins TRBV6-5 to TRBJ2-7; maybe TRBD1 (6 bases). There are 15 residues in the CDR3. V lost 6 bases, J lost 0 bases, and 15 bases lay in between. Per germline, CDR1 MNHEY and CDR2 SVGAGI. The CDR3 sequence is CASRSLTGISYEQYF. The CDR3 DNA sequence: TGTGCCAGCAGATCTCTTACAGGGATCTCCTACGAGCAGTACTTC.

This chain links TRBV5-1 with TRBJ1-5, with TRBD1 identical over 8 bases. Germline lookup yields CDR1 SGHRS and CDR2 YFSETQ. V lost 2 bases to trimming and J lost 3 bases; unmatched junction nucleotides: 7. The CDR3 spans 16 residues. This CDR3 is CASSLDGQGVNQPQHF. The DNA of the CDR3 is TGCGCCAGCAGCTTAGATGGACAGGGCGTCAATCAGCCCCAGCATTTT.

The chain has TRBV5-1 and TRBJ1-1; 9 bases match TRBD1. The V and J ends lost 4 bases and 7 bases, in that order; junction bases with no gene match: 8. Germline V gene data show CDR1 as SGHRS and CDR2 as YFSETQ. The CDR3 totals 14 residues. CDR3 loop: CASSGGTGRHEAFF. CDR3 nucleotide sequence: TGCGCCAGCAGCGGTGGGACAGGGCGACATGAAGCTTTCTTT.

The chain uses TRBV23-1 and TRBJ2-7, with a weak D call TRBD2 (6 bases). TRBV23-1 carries the ORF label, with uncertain function. The CDR3 loop spans 17 amino acids. V lost 1 base and J lost 3, with 19 bases in between. In DNA, the CDR3 is TGCGCCAGCAGTCAATACAAGGGCCGATCGGACTACTACGAGCAGTACTTC. It specifies CASSQYKGRSDYYEQYF.

About this clone: One junction end disagrees with the germline gene, perhaps due to a read error. The CDR3 region is CASREDNTDTQYF. CDR3 nucleotide sequence: TGTGCCAGCAGGGAAGATAACACAGATACGCAGTATTTT. This chain links TRBV6-1 with TRBJ2-3; unclear D gene. CDR1 is MNHNS, CDR2 SASEGT, per germline. CDR3 length: 13 amino acids.

This sequence joins TRBV7-2 and TRBJ2-2, with a tentative D call TRBD2 (6 bases). V dropped 3 bases and J dropped 3 bases, with 11 bases sitting between them. CDR1 is SGHTA, CDR2 FQGNSA, per germline. The CDR3 consists of 15 residues. The CDR3 DNA reads TGTGCCAGCAGCTTGGAGGGAGGCGACACCGGGGAGCTGTTTTTT. Translation gives CASSLEGGDTGELFF.

The chain joins TRBV7-9 to TRBJ1-2, with 7 bases identical to TRBD1. From germline, CDR1 is SEHNR and CDR2 FQNEAQ (reference sequence). CDR3 length equals 15 residues. V was clipped by 3 bases and J by 4 bases; unmatched bases: 8. The CDR3 region is CASSFQGQILYGYTF. The CDR3 DNA follows: TGTGCCAGCAGCTTTCAGGGACAGATACTCTATGGCTACACCTTC. Full variable domain (rest looked up from reference TRBV7-9 and TRBJ1-2): DTGVSQNPRHKITKRGQNVTFRCDPISEHNRLYWYRQTLGQGPEFLTYFQNEAQLEKSRLLSDRFSAERPKGSFSTLEIQRTEQGDSAMYLCASSFQGQILYGYTFGSGTRLTVV.

The CDR3 is CSVARTGDGEQYF. The CDR3 DNA reads TGCAGCGTTGCTCGGACAGGGGACGGCGAGCAGTACTTC. The rearrangement joins TRBV29-1 to TRBJ2-7; TRBD1 aligns across 9 bases. Trimming at V came to 4 bases and at J to 6 bases, leaving 7 bases not matched to a gene. Germline CDR1 SQVTM, CDR2 ANQGSEA. This CDR3 has 13 amino acids.

The chain is built from TRBV15 and TRBJ2-5, with D tentatively TRBD1 (6 bases). Germline values: CDR1 LNHNV, CDR2 YYDKDF (reference sequence). This CDR3 is built from 17 residues. V shed 1 base and J shed 5 bases, with 20 bases lying between them. Written as DNA, the CDR3 is TGTGCCACCAGCAGAGCACGAAATCTCAGGGGTGGCGAGACCCAGTACTTC. Translating gives CATSRARNLRGGETQYF.

This chain joins TRBV9 and TRBJ2-7, with TRBD2 identical over 12 bases. CDR3 length: 15 amino acids. V dropped 4 bases and J dropped 2; count of bases not matched to a gene: 4. Per the germline V gene, CDR1 is SGDLS and CDR2 is YYNGEE. The CDR3 DNA follows: TGTGCCAGCAGCACAGGACTAGCGGGACCCTACGAGCAGTACTTC. This sequence encodes CASSTGLAGPYEQYF.

V is TRBV5-1 and J is TRBJ2-5; 9 bases are a match to TRBD1. The CDR3 length is 14 residues. Trimming removed 3 bases from V and 3 bases from J; junction bases left unmatched: 3. The V gene's germline CDR1 is SGHRS and CDR2 YFSETQ. For the CDR3, the DNA is TGCGCCAGCAGCTCCTGGACAGGGGAAGAGACCCAGTACTTC. This codes for CASSSWTGEETQYF.

The chain combines TRBV28 with TRBJ2-7; 10 positions match TRBD2. CDR3 length: 15 amino acids. Germline V gene data show CDR1 as MDHEN and CDR2 as SYDVKM. Germline trimming cut 6 bases from V and 3 bases from J; bases unmatched to any gene: 8. This chain's CDR3 is CASRTGLARDYEQYF. CDR3 DNA: TGTGCCAGCAGAACGGGACTAGCGAGAGACTACGAGCAGTACTTC.

The chain recombines TRBV19 with TRBJ2-6; D gene unclear. There are 17 residues in the CDR3. From germline, CDR1 is LNHDA and CDR2 SQIVND (reference sequence). V was pared by 6 bases and J by 0 bases, with 15 bases between. Here the CDR3 DNA reads TGTGCCAGTAGCACCCTCTTACAAAGCTCTGGGGCCAACGTCCTGACTTTC. Amino acid sequence: CASSTLLQSSGANVLTF.

The chain couples TRBV25-1 to TRBJ2-5, with a tentative D call TRBD1 (6 bases). The CDR3 totals 16 residues. V dropped 2 bases and J dropped 1 base, with 14 bases sitting between them. CDR1 MGHDK and CDR2 SYGVNS come from the germline V gene. The CDR3 region has the DNA TGTGCCAGCAGTGAAGCCGGATCAGGGGTCCAAGAGACCCAGTACTTC. It yields the protein CASSEAGSGVQETQYF.

The chain combines TRBV19 with TRBJ2-1, with TRBD1 matching 12 bases. The CDR3 is 17 residues long. Germline V gene data show CDR1 as LNHDA and CDR2 as SQIVND (reference sequence). V lost 4 bases to trimming and J lost 2 bases; unmatched junction nucleotides: 6. CDR3 sequence (DNA): TGTGCCAGTAGTACCCCCAGGGACAGGGGGCCCTACAATGAGCAGTTCTTC. Translation gives CASSTPRDRGPYNEQFF. The full variable domain, with the rest looked up from reference TRBV19 and TRBJ2-1, is DGGITQSPKYLFRKEGQNVTLSCEQNLNHDAMYWYRQDPGQGLRLIYYSQIVNDFQKGDIAEGYSVSREKKESFPLTVTSAQKNPTAFYLCASSTPRDRGPYNEQFFGPGTRLTVL.

The chain carries TRBV4-2 and TRBJ2-1; TRBD2 is a possible D gene (5 bases). CDR1 and CDR2 (germline): LGHNA, YNFKEQ. The V end lost 3 bases, the J end lost 8 bases, and 17 bases lay between the germline ends. The length of the CDR3 is 15 residues. The CDR3 protein is CASSQRLREYHEQFF. The CDR3 nucleotides are TGTGCCAGCAGCCAGAGGCTGAGGGAGTATCATGAGCAGTTCTTC.

V is TRBV28 and J is TRBJ2-2; 16 bases match TRBD2. V lost 2 bases, J lost 5 bases, and 17 bases stayed unmatched. The germline V gene encodes CDR1 MDHEN and CDR2 SYDVKM. The CDR3 extends over 22 amino acids. For the CDR3, the DNA is TGTGCCAGCAGTTTAGACCCTTACAGGGTCGGGACTAGCGGGAGGGTTACCGGGGAGCTGTTTTTT. This encodes CASSLDPYRVGTSGRVTGELFF.

V is TRBV15 and J is TRBJ2-1, with 11 bases fitting TRBD2. The length of the CDR3 is 14 residues. J lost 3 bases, V lost 6 bases, and 1 base had no gene match. Germline assignment: CDR1 LNHNV and CDR2 YYDKDF (reference sequence). Here the CDR3 DNA reads TGTGCCACCAGGACTAGCGGGGTCTACAATGAGCAGTTCTTC. Its translation is CATRTSGVYNEQFF.

This sequence joins TRBV9 and TRBJ2-7; perhaps TRBD1 as D (6 bases). Trimming left V 0 bases short and J 2 bases short, with 12 bases between. Germline CDR1 SGDLS, CDR2 YYNGEE. This CDR3 comprises 15 residues. The CDR3 DNA sequence: TGTGCCAGCAGCGTAGAGGGGACATATCCCTACGAGCAGTACTTC. It is translated as CASSVEGTYPYEQYF.

The chain joins TRBV11-3 to TRBJ1-1; perhaps TRBD1 as D (5 bases). Per germline, CDR1 SGHNT and CDR2 YENEEA. Trimming removed 8 bases at V and 2 bases at J, with 18 bases between. This CDR3 has 15 amino acids. CDR3 region: CASSRGGAANTEAFF. Here the CDR3 DNA reads TGTGCCAGCTCCAGAGGAGGGGCAGCTAACACTGAAGCTTTCTTT.

The chain has TRBV9 and TRBJ1-3; possible D gene TRBD1, 6 bases. Germline-derived CDR1 and CDR2 are SGDLS and YYNGEE. Trimming removed 8 bases at V and 0 bases at J, with 30 bases between. The CDR3 runs to 20 residues. The CDR3 nucleotides read TGTGCCAGGACAAAAGGGGGTAAGGGGTCTGGACCAAGCTCTGGAAACACCATATATTTT. It specifies CARTKGGKGSGPSSGNTIYF.

A note on this clone: This same CDR3 is encoded by further DNA sequences in the sample. This chain connects TRBV2 to TRBJ1-6; D not certain. There are 13 residues in the CDR3. The V gene's germline CDR1 is SNHLY and CDR2 FYNNEI. Trimming stripped 8 bases from V and 8 bases from J, with 13 bases between. The CDR3 DNA is TGTGCCAGCCGGGCCTCCGGGGATTCACCCCTCCACTTT. It yields the protein CASRASGDSPLHF.

The CDR3 loop is CASSPPGQANTEAFF. CDR3 DNA sequence: TGTGCCAGCAGCCCCCCCGGACAGGCGAACACTGAAGCTTTCTTT. The chain has TRBV7-8 and TRBJ1-1; 7 bases line up with TRBD1. This CDR3 contains 15 residues. V was clipped by 5 bases and J by 1 base; unmatched bases: 7. Germline CDR1 SGHVS, CDR2 FQNEAQ.

This clone was detected once. The chain is built from TRBV28 and TRBJ1-4; D is ambiguous. V was pared by 3 bases and J by 3 bases, with 11 bases between. The CDR3 spans 15 residues. CDR1 is MDHEN, CDR2 SYDVKM, per germline. This CDR3 is CASSFQWPANEKLFF. In DNA, the CDR3 is TGTGCCAGCAGTTTCCAGTGGCCAGCTAATGAAAAACTGTTTTTT.

The chain recombines TRBV19 with TRBJ1-3, with a weak D call TRBD1 (5 bases). Per germline, CDR1 LNHDA and CDR2 SQIVND (reference sequence). The length of the CDR3 is 13 residues. The V gene lost 6 bases and the J gene lost 0 bases, with 6 bases spanning the gap. CDR3 nucleotides: TGTGCCAGTAGAGGGGCCTCTGGAAACACCATATATTTT. Its translation: CASRGASGNTIYF.

This chain joins TRBV2 and TRBJ2-7, with 10 nucleotides matching TRBD2. V lost 4 bases to trimming and J lost 0 bases; unmatched junction nucleotides: 24. This CDR3 has 22 residues. From germline, CDR1 is SNHLY and CDR2 FYNNEI. The chain's CDR3 is CASSGSEGLAVMLGRGSYEQYF. The CDR3, as DNA: TGTGCCAGCAGTGGGTCCGAAGGACTAGCGGTGATGTTGGGTCGGGGCTCCTACGAGCAGTACTTC.